The 9 T cell receptor beta chains listed next were all sequenced from one sample in a study of blood T cell repertoires in COVID-19 (dated by TCRdb to 2018 to 2021). Preparation of the library involved the immunoSEQ multiplex PCR assay. Not all clones reach the TCRdb copy of this immuneACCESS table, which keeps in-frame sequences only. Checked studies attribute under half of the gap to unresolved V genes and leave the rest unexplained. This sample gives around 100,000 clones in total; about 88% of them show up just once. The ten largest clones take up approximately 7.3% of the sample. The sequenced sample consisted of peripheral blood. All receptors come from a man aged 25 to 40 in a cohort sampled during active COVID-19.

V and J are TRBV5-4 and TRBJ1-2; 7 bases map to TRBD1. CDR1 is SGHNT, CDR2 YYREEE, per germline (reference sequence). With V trimmed by 3 bases and J by 4 bases, 3 bases remained unmatched. The CDR3 covers 13 residues. This CDR3 is CASSSWDSYGYTF. CDR3 DNA sequence: TGTGCCAGCAGCTCCTGGGACAGCTATGGCTACACCTTC.

There are many counts of this clone. V and J are TRBV10-1 and TRBJ1-6; tentatively, D is TRBD1 (5 bases). Trimming left V 3 bases short and J 10 bases short, with 13 bases between. Looked up from germline, CDR1 is WNHNN and CDR2 is SYGVQD (reference sequence). The CDR3 sequence is 14 residues long. Written as DNA, the CDR3 is TGCGCCAGCAGTGACGGGGGGGTGAGATCACCCCTCCACTTT. This gives the protein CASSDGGVRSPLHF.

V usage is TRBV6-4 and J usage is TRBJ2-1; weak D call: TRBD2 (5 bases). Germline CDR1 is MRHNA and CDR2 is SNTAGT. The CDR3 extends over 15 amino acids. V lost 2 bases, J lost 3 bases, and 11 bases lay in between. This CDR3 is CASSDAGESYNEQFF. Here the CDR3 DNA reads TGTGCCAGCAGTGACGCTGGGGAGAGCTACAATGAGCAGTTCTTC.

The chain employs TRBV2 and TRBJ1-2, with TRBD1 identical over 9 bases. CDR3 length: 15 amino acids. From germline, CDR1 is SNHLY and CDR2 FYNNEI. V trimming: 6 bases; J trimming: 3 bases; junction bases outside the gene matches: 8. Here the CDR3 reads CASRTGQGGDYGYTF. CDR3 nucleotide sequence: TGTGCCAGCAGGACGGGACAGGGAGGCGACTATGGCTACACCTTC. Combining the CDR3 with reference TRBV2 and TRBJ1-2 gives the whole variable domain EPEVTQTPSHQVTQMGQEVILRCVPISNHLYFYWYRQILGQKVEFLVSFYNNEISEKSEIFDDQFSVERPDGSNFTLKIRSTKLEDSAMYFCASRTGQGGDYGYTFGSGTRLTVV.

The V gene is TRBV6-5, the J gene TRBJ2-2; possibly TRBD1 for D (6 bases). Germline values: CDR1 MNHEY, CDR2 SVGAGI. This CDR3 comprises 14 residues. V lost 2 bases and J 7 bases, leaving 11 bases between the germline ends. The chain's CDR3 is CASSYLRQVGELFF. CDR3 DNA: TGTGCCAGCAGTTACCTTCGACAGGTCGGGGAGCTGTTTTTT.

In nucleotides, the CDR3 is TGTGCCACCAGTGATGGGGCAGGGGTCACAGATACGCAGTATTTT. Amino acid sequence: CATSDGAGVTDTQYF. The V and J genes are TRBV24-1 and TRBJ2-3; maybe TRBD1 (6 bases). CDR3 length: 15 residues. The germline V gene has CDR1 KGHDR and CDR2 SFDVKD. V was pared by 3 bases and J by 2 bases, with 11 bases between.

The V and J genes are TRBV3-1 (or the pseudogene TRBV3-2) and TRBJ1-3; no clear D. CDR3 length: 13 amino acids. Trimming left V 2 bases short and J 6 bases short, with 8 bases between. Germline V lookup: CDR1 LGHDT, CDR2 YNNKEL (reference sequence). The CDR3 protein is CASSQSYSNTIYF. In DNA, the CDR3 is TGTGCCAGCAGCCAATCCTACTCAAACACCATATATTTT.

V is TRBV7-2 and J is TRBJ2-7; 12 bases agree with TRBD2. The germline V gene has CDR1 SGHTA and CDR2 FQGNSA. CDR3 length: 16 residues. V shed 2 bases, J shed 2 bases, and the junction held 4 bases outside the gene matches. CDR3 bases: TGTGCCAGCAGCTTAAATCCTAGCGGGGGGGCCTACGAGCAGTACTTC. Its protein product is CASSLNPSGGAYEQYF.

V is TRBV24-1 and J is TRBJ2-2, with D maybe TRBD1 (5 bases). With 1 base removed from V and 5 bases from J, the gap between germline ends came to 7 bases. This CDR3 has 14 residues. Looked up from germline, CDR1 is KGHDR and CDR2 is SFDVKD. The CDR3 bases are TGTGCCACCAGTGATTTCCCAGGGACCGGGGAGCTGTTTTTT. Translation gives CATSDFPGTGELFF.